Below, one T cell receptor (beta chain) is given with its context. Its specificity is unknown. The sample belongs to a study of memory B cells and T cells in multiple sclerosis. Stimulus-free culture yielded autoproliferating CFSE-dim and non-proliferating CFSE-high T cells, each sequenced separately. Replicate wells were pooled after 7 days of stimulus-free culture of some 50 million CFSE-labeled PBMCs. Libraries were prepared by immunoSEQ multiplex PCR; TCRdb keeps only in-frame clonotypes and omits some of them. Altogether 46,000 or so clones are present, almost 85% being singletons, with the ten largest covering around 1.1%. With 1 base removed from V and 4 bases from J, the gap between germline ends came to 10 bases. The germline V gene encodes CDR1 SGHTA and CDR2 FQGNSA. The CDR3 consists of 15 residues.

This clonotype was sampled from a human donor with multiple sclerosis. The chain has TRBV7-2 and TRBJ1-4; possible D gene TRBD1, 6 bases. Sequencing input: PBMCs from blood kept in culture. CDR3: CASSLGTADNEKLFF. DNA of the CDR3: TGTGCCAGCAGCTTAGGGACAGCTGATAATGAAAAACTGTTTTTT.